The 27 T cell receptor beta chains presented below share a single source sample, sequenced in a study of blood T cell repertoires in COVID-19. Sequencing was performed with immunoSEQ multiplex PCR; in TCRdb, only in-frame clones are kept and a portion is missing. Of around 70,000 clones listed, around 83% are singletons. Sequencing was performed on peripheral blood. Source of these receptors: a man of 80 years or more with acute or convalescent COVID-19.

This chain uses TRBV3-1 (or the pseudogene TRBV3-2) with TRBJ2-1; 11 nucleotides align to TRBD2. The CDR3 runs to 14 residues. The V segment lost 6 bases and the J segment 6 bases; nucleotides outside the gene matches: 4. Germline V gene lookup returns CDR1 LGHDT and CDR2 YNNKEL (reference sequence). CDR3 bases: TGTGCCAGCAGGACTAGCGGGGCGGTCAATGAGCAGTTCTTC. Translation gives CASRTSGAVNEQFF.

V usage is TRBV6-5 and J usage is TRBJ2-3, with 11 bases fitting TRBD2. Trimming cost V 2 bases and J 8 bases; bases outside gene matches: 9. CDR3 length: 16 amino acids. Germline CDR1 and CDR2: MNHEY and SVGAGI. In DNA form, the CDR3 reads TGTGCCAGCAGTTACGGGCTAGCGGGGGGCCCTGGTACGCAGTATTTT. Its protein product is CASSYGLAGGPGTQYF.

As DNA, the CDR3 is TGTGCCAGCAAGCCCACCGGGACAGGCGTTCTTAATGAAAAACTGTTTTTT. The encoded protein is CASKPTGTGVLNEKLFF. The rearrangement joins TRBV28 to TRBJ1-4, with 8 bases lining up with TRBD1. This CDR3 is built from 17 residues. With V trimmed by 7 bases and J by 4 bases, 14 bases remained unmatched. CDR1 and CDR2 from the germline V gene are MDHEN and SYDVKM. Full variable domain (rest looked up from reference TRBV28 and TRBJ1-4): DVKVTQSSRYLVKRTGEKVFLECVQDMDHENMFWYRQDPGLGLRLIYFSYDVKMKEKGDIPEGYSVSREKKERFSLILESASTNQTSMYLCASKPTGTGVLNEKLFFGSGTQLSVL.

This clone was detected once. The chain employs TRBV5-1 and TRBJ1-2; perhaps TRBD1 as D (5 bases). The germline V gene encodes CDR1 SGHRS and CDR2 YFSETQ. There are 16 residues in the CDR3. V gave up 0 bases and J gave up 2 bases, with 14 bases separating them. CDR3 DNA sequence: TGCGCCAGCAGCTTGGAGGGGAGGGGATACAACTATGGCTACACCTTC. Encoded protein: CASSLEGRGYNYGYTF.

The chain carries TRBV6-5 and TRBJ2-1; D perhaps matches TRBD1 (5 bases). The germline V gene has CDR1 MNHEY and CDR2 SVGAGI. This CDR3 region has 14 residues. The V gene lost 5 bases and the J gene lost 4 bases, with 12 bases spanning the gap. The CDR3, as DNA: TGTGCCAGCAGTCCAGCAGGGCTTTACAATGAGCAGTTCTTC. Its translation: CASSPAGLYNEQFF.

The chain employs TRBV7-3 and TRBJ1-1, with TRBD1 as a possible D gene (5 bases). Looked up from germline, CDR1 is SGHTA and CDR2 is FQGTGA. Between the trimmed V and J ends, which lost 5 bases and 4 bases, there was a span of 11 bases. This CDR3 comprises 13 residues. CDR3 loop: CASSVTASTEAFF. The CDR3 coding sequence is TGTGCCAGCAGCGTGACAGCTAGCACTGAAGCTTTCTTT.

This clone was seen a handful of times. CDR3 coding DNA: TGTGCCAGCAGCCCCAAAATGGGGCCGATATCTAACTATGGCTACACCTTC. Translation: CASSPKMGPISNYGYTF. The V call is TRBV21-1, the J call TRBJ1-2; TRBD1 is the table's D call and was not checked against the DNA. TRBV21-1 is classified as a pseudogene. The CDR3 covers 17 residues.

This rearrangement joins TRBV19 to TRBJ1-2, with D unclear. V was cut by 4 bases and J by 7 bases, with 22 bases left in between. This CDR3 has 16 residues. Germline V gene sequence: CDR1 LNHDA, CDR2 SQIVND (reference sequence). For the CDR3, the DNA is TGTGCCAGTAGTACTCGGATTCTTGACTCCACCGGTGGCTACACCTTC. Translating gives CASSTRILDSTGGYTF.

The count of this clone is one. The V and J genes are TRBV28 and TRBJ1-5, with no clear D. Trimming shortened V by 2 bases and J by 6 bases, and 5 bases separated the two germline ends. The CDR3 loop spans 12 amino acids. Germline CDR1 is MDHEN and CDR2 is SYDVKM. The CDR3 sequence: CASSLPRQPQHF. The CDR3, as DNA: TGTGCCAGCAGTTTACCCCGTCAGCCCCAGCATTTT. The entire variable domain, with the rest obtained from reference TRBV28 and TRBJ1-5, is as follows: DVKVTQSSRYLVKRTGEKVFLECVQDMDHENMFWYRQDPGLGLRLIYFSYDVKMKEKGDIPEGYSVSREKKERFSLILESASTNQTSMYLCASSLPRQPQHFGDGTRLSIL.

This clone was detected only a few times. This rearrangement joins TRBV28 to TRBJ2-4, with TRBD1 identical over 9 bases. The CDR3 runs 13 residues. V trimming: 4 bases; J trimming: 10 bases; junction bases outside the gene matches: 5. Germline assignment: CDR1 MDHEN and CDR2 SYDVKM. The CDR3 here is CASSSGQGGIQYF. The CDR3 nucleotides are TGTGCCAGCAGTTCGGGACAGGGAGGGATTCAGTACTTC.

With regard to this clone: The germline gene is not matched at one end of the junction; a read error may be the cause. The CDR3 DNA reads TGTGCCAGCAGCGCAGTAAGCACCGGGACAGGGATCTTT. It is translated as CASSAVSTGTGIF. The rearrangement uses TRBV7-2 and TRBJ1-1; 9 bases line up with TRBD1. The length of the CDR3 is 13 residues. Per the germline V gene, CDR1 is SGHTA and CDR2 is FQGNSA.

This sequence joins TRBV10-2 and TRBJ2-4; D perhaps matches TRBD1 (6 bases). Trimming pared 3 bases from V and 6 bases from J, leaving 12 bases between. CDR1 WSHSY and CDR2 SAAADI come from the germline V gene. The CDR3 length is 14 residues. CDR3: CASSDGQLRNIQYF. The CDR3 DNA reads TGCGCCAGCAGTGATGGACAGTTACGAAACATTCAGTACTTC.

The CDR3 protein is CASSASLTGGAGYNEQFF. The CDR3 DNA reads TGTGCCAGCAGCGCTTCCCTCACGGGGGGGGCAGGTTACAATGAGCAGTTCTTC. This rearrangement joins TRBV9 to TRBJ2-1; 8 positions agree with TRBD2. V lost 3 bases and J lost 4; bases outside the gene matches: 15. This CDR3 is 18 amino acids long. Germline V lookup: CDR1 SGDLS, CDR2 YYNGEE.

This sequence joins TRBV30 and TRBJ1-6; maybe TRBD1 (5 bases). The CDR3 is made up of 15 amino acids. Germline values: CDR1 GTSNPN, CDR2 SVGIG (reference sequence). The V end lost 0 bases, the J end lost 6 bases, and 12 bases lay between the germline ends. CDR3 loop: CAWSVRGALNSPLHF. In DNA form, the CDR3 reads TGTGCCTGGAGTGTAAGGGGTGCGCTTAATTCACCCCTCCACTTT.

This sequence joins TRBV15 and TRBJ1-4, with 7 positions matching TRBD1. Unmatched junction bases numbered 4, after V lost 2 bases and J lost 4 bases. This CDR3 has 15 amino acids. Germline V lookup: CDR1 LNHNV, CDR2 YYDKDF (reference sequence). CDR3 in amino acids: CATSRRRQGNEKLFF. CDR3 in DNA: TGTGCCACCAGCAGAAGAAGACAGGGTAATGAAAAACTGTTTTTT.

This chain links TRBV9 with TRBJ2-2; a possible D gene is TRBD1 (5 bases). CDR3 length: 15 amino acids. Germline CDR1 SGDLS, CDR2 YYNGEE. With 1 base removed from V and 5 bases from J, the gap between germline ends came to 12 bases. Written as DNA, the CDR3 is TGTGCCAGCAGCGTACAGGGTAGTGCGACCGGGGAGCTGTTTTTT. Its protein is CASSVQGSATGELFF.

The chain is built from TRBV7-2 and TRBJ2-1; 8 nucleotides line up with TRBD2. Germline assignment: CDR1 SGHTA and CDR2 FQGNSA. This CDR3 comprises 14 residues. The ends lost 2 bases at V and 4 bases at J; junction bases unmatched: 1. CDR3 sequence reads: CASSLTSGYNEQFF. Here the CDR3 DNA reads TGTGCCAGCAGCTTAACTAGCGGTTACAATGAGCAGTTCTTC.

CDR3 sequence reads: CASSAGQARSYEQYF. The CDR3, as DNA: TGTGCCAGCAGCGCCGGACAGGCGAGATCCTACGAGCAGTACTTC. The V call is TRBV5-4, the J call TRBJ2-7; 7 nucleotides line up with TRBD1. The length of the CDR3 is 15 residues. CDR1 and CDR2 (germline): SGHNT, YYREEE (reference sequence). Trimming removed 4 bases from V and 1 base from J; junction bases left unmatched: 8.

The rearrangement uses TRBV28 and TRBJ2-7, with 9 bases fitting TRBD2. With V trimmed by 4 bases and J by 5 bases, 9 bases remained unmatched. The CDR3 loop spans 15 amino acids. Germline CDR1 reads MDHEN; CDR2 reads SYDVKM. DNA of the CDR3: TGTGCCAGCAGTTCTCTGAGCGGGGGGCCAAACGAGCAGTACTTC. Translation: CASSSLSGGPNEQYF.

This CDR3 is CASSYTRDSEAFF. CDR3 DNA sequence: TGTGCCAGCAGTTACACCCGGGACAGTGAAGCTTTCTTT. The V call is TRBV6-5, the J call TRBJ1-1; 7 bases match TRBD1. Germline V gives CDR1 MNHEY, CDR2 SVGAGI. J gave up 7 bases and V 2 bases, and 4 bases lay outside the gene matches. The length of the CDR3 is 13 residues.

This chain links TRBV9 with TRBJ2-5; 9 positions agree with TRBD1. The CDR3 is made up of 16 amino acids. J lost 5 bases, V lost 0 bases, and 8 bases had no gene match. Germline loops: CDR1 SGDLS, CDR2 YYNGEE. The CDR3 sequence is CASSVGGTGRKETQYF. The CDR3 DNA sequence: TGTGCCAGCAGCGTAGGGGGGACAGGGAGGAAGGAGACCCAGTACTTC.

This chain uses TRBV11-1 with TRBJ2-3; TRBD1 aligns across 7 bases. There are 15 residues in the CDR3. CDR1 is SGHAT, CDR2 FQDESV, per germline (reference sequence). Trimming at V came to 5 bases and at J to 3 bases, leaving 8 bases not matched to a gene. The CDR3 DNA is TGTGCCAGCAGCCTCGGGACAGCCTATACAGATACGCAGTATTTT. Residues: CASSLGTAYTDTQYF.

This clone occurred a few times. The chain employs TRBV18 and TRBJ1-2; D not resolved. The germline V gene encodes CDR1 KGHSH and CDR2 LQKENI. Deletions cut 6 bases from V and 8 bases from J, with 10 bases between. The CDR3 spans 11 residues. The CDR3 reads CASSPMEGYTF. CDR3 nucleotides: TGTGCCAGCTCCCCGATGGAGGGCTACACCTTC.

The chain uses TRBV28 and TRBJ1-3; D is possibly TRBD1 (6 bases). V shed 4 bases and J shed 2 bases, with 9 bases lying between them. This CDR3 spans 14 amino acids. Germline V CDR1 and CDR2: MDHEN, SYDVKM. This CDR3 reads CASSSGQTGNTIYF. CDR3 bases: TGTGCCAGCAGTTCCGGACAGACTGGAAACACCATATATTTT.

The chain recombines TRBV10-3 with TRBJ1-5; D not certain. The CDR3 length is 15 residues. The V end was cut by 0 bases, the J end by 4 bases, with 10 bases between. Germline V gene lookup returns CDR1 ENHRY and CDR2 SYGVKD. The CDR3 here is CAISESIQNNQPQHF. DNA for the CDR3: TGTGCCATCAGTGAGTCGATACAGAATAATCAGCCCCAGCATTTT.

V is TRBV11-2 and J is TRBJ1-1, with unresolved D. Trimming left V 5 bases short and J 0 bases short, with 10 bases between. The V gene's germline CDR1 is SGHAT and CDR2 FQNNGV. CDR3 size: 14 residues. The DNA for the CDR3 is TGTGCCAGCAGCCCGACACTTATGAACACTGAAGCTTTCTTT. This translates into CASSPTLMNTEAFF.

The genes are TRBV18 and TRBJ2-1; a possible D gene is TRBD2 (7 bases). This CDR3 comprises 15 residues. Trimming removed 2 bases from V and 2 bases from J, with 10 bases in between. From germline, CDR1 is KGHSH and CDR2 LQKENI. DNA for the CDR3: TGTGCCAGCTCACCAGGGGGGGCTACCTACAATGAGCAGTTCTTC. Translated, it gives CASSPGGATYNEQFF.